The rows below give T cell receptor beta chains drawn from one sample of a study of blood T cells in healthy people across ages. TCRdb re-called the 5' RACE reads with MiXCR, one entry per CDR3 protein. The table has 1.5 million to 2 million distinct CDR3 sequences, 28% seen once. Input material: blood. These receptors all come from a woman aged 25 to 45 in good health. Each CDR3 is given with its conserved first and last residue. A D gene is named only where the DNA matches it firmly. Clone size is shown for a subset of rows, as once, few, many or a class of expanded clone.

clone size: NA; V gene: TRBV27; J gene: TRBJ1-5; D gene: NA; CDR3 protein: CASSLGSQNQPQHF; CDR3 DNA: TGTGCCAGCAGTTTGGGGAGCCAGAATCAGCCCCAGCATTTT
clone size: few; V gene: TRBV12-3/TRBV12-4; J gene: TRBJ1-4; D gene: TRBD1; CDR3 protein: CASREQGAQLFF; CDR3 DNA: TGTGCCAGCAGAGAACAGGGGGCGCAACTGTTTTTT
clone size: once; V gene: TRBV11-2; J gene: TRBJ1-1; D gene: NA; CDR3 protein: CASSLGSRGAYMNTEAFF; CDR3 DNA: TGTGCCAGCAGCTTAGGTTCGCGGGGGGCCTACATGAACACTGAAGCTTTCTTT
clone size: few; V gene: TRBV6-1; J gene: TRBJ2-7; D gene: TRBD1; CDR3 protein: CASSETGTGPTYEQYF; CDR3 DNA: TGTGCCAGCAGTGAAACCGGGACAGGGCCCACCTACGAGCAGTACTTC
clone size: NA; V gene: TRBV5-1; J gene: TRBJ2-1; D gene: TRBD2; CDR3 protein: CASSLRSGGREQFF; CDR3 DNA: TGCGCCAGCAGCTTGCGGTCGGGGGGGCGTGAGCAGTTCTTC
clone size: many; V gene: TRBV20-1; J gene: TRBJ2-5; D gene: NA; CDR3 protein: CSARASHGSETQYF; CDR3 DNA: TGCAGTGCTAGAGCTTCCCACGGATCAGAGACCCAGTACTTC
clone size: few; V gene: TRBV7-6; J gene: TRBJ2-1; D gene: TRBD2; CDR3 protein: CASSASGSVYNEQFF; CDR3 DNA: TGTGCCAGCAGCGCCAGCGGGAGCGTCTACAATGAGCAGTTCTTC
clone size: many; V gene: TRBV5-1; J gene: TRBJ2-7; D gene: TRBD1; CDR3 protein: CASSEGQGKYF; CDR3 DNA: TGCGCCAGCAGCGAAGGACAGGGGAAGTACTTC
clone size: NA; V gene: TRBV12-3/TRBV12-4; J gene: TRBJ2-1; D gene: NA; CDR3 protein: CATSSRVKFKNEQFF; CDR3 DNA: TGTGCCACTAGCAGCAGGGTAAAATTTAAGAATGAGCAGTTCTTC
clone size: many; V gene: TRBV4-1; J gene: TRBJ2-7; D gene: TRBD1; CDR3 protein: CASSQGTGMTYEQYF; CDR3 DNA: TGCGCCAGCAGCCAAGGGACAGGGATGACCTACGAGCAGTACTTC
clone size: NA; V gene: TRBV11-2; J gene: TRBJ1-2; D gene: NA; CDR3 protein: CASSLDRAGDGYTF; CDR3 DNA: TGTGCCAGCAGCTTGGACCGGGCTGGGGATGGCTACACCTTC
clone size: NA; V gene: TRBV3-1; J gene: TRBJ2-2; D gene: NA; CDR3 protein: CASRKEGNTGELFF; CDR3 DNA: TGTGCCAGCAGAAAGGAGGGAAACACCGGGGAGCTGTTTTTT
clone size: many; V gene: TRBV7-3; J gene: TRBJ2-5; D gene: TRBD1; CDR3 protein: CASSSRGRFGETQYF; CDR3 DNA: TGTGCCAGCAGCTCGAGGGGGCGCTTCGGGGAGACCCAGTACTTC
clone size: few; V gene: TRBV6-5; J gene: TRBJ1-4; D gene: NA; CDR3 protein: CASSYRTLNSGEKLFF; CDR3 DNA: TGTGCCAGCAGTTACAGGACTCTGAACTCTGGTGAAAAACTGTTTTTT
clone size: few; V gene: TRBV15; J gene: TRBJ1-2; D gene: NA; CDR3 protein: CATSRDLAVNYGYTF; CDR3 DNA: TGTGCCACCAGCAGAGATCTGGCTGTTAACTATGGCTACACCTTC
clone size: NA; V gene: TRBV9; J gene: TRBJ2-3; D gene: NA; CDR3 protein: CASSVEGSHTDTQYF; CDR3 DNA: TGTGCCAGCAGCGTAGAAGGATCCCACACAGATACGCAGTATTTT
clone size: NA; V gene: TRBV11-3; J gene: TRBJ1-2; D gene: NA; CDR3 protein: CASSHEGYGYTF; CDR3 DNA: TGTGCCAGCAGCCATGAAGGCTATGGCTACACCTTC
clone size: NA; V gene: TRBV28; J gene: TRBJ2-7; D gene: TRBD1; CDR3 protein: CASKNGRQGLYEQYF; CDR3 DNA: TGTGCCAGCAAAAATGGGAGACAGGGTCTTTACGAGCAGTACTTC
clone size: NA; V gene: TRBV28; J gene: TRBJ2-1; D gene: TRBD1; CDR3 protein: CASSPPGQGYNEQFF; CDR3 DNA: TGTGCCAGCAGTCCTCCGGGACAGGGGTACAATGAGCAGTTCTTC
clone size: NA; V gene: TRBV4-2; J gene: TRBJ2-7; D gene: TRBD2; CDR3 protein: CASSQDSGVYEQYF; CDR3 DNA: TGTGCCAGCAGCCAAGATAGCGGGGTCTACGAGCAGTACTTC
clone size: NA; V gene: TRBV14; J gene: TRBJ2-5; D gene: TRBD2; CDR3 protein: CASSQVAGGPIRETQYF; CDR3 DNA: TGTGCCAGCAGCCAGGTAGCGGGGGGACCTATCCGTGAGACCCAGTACTTC
clone size: many; V gene: TRBV29-1; J gene: TRBJ2-4; D gene: NA; CDR3 protein: CSVELAKNIQYF; CDR3 DNA: TGCAGCGTTGAGCTAGCCAAAAACATTCAGTACTTC
clone size: NA; V gene: TRBV29-1; J gene: TRBJ2-7; D gene: NA; CDR3 protein: CSVGDPKASEQYF; CDR3 DNA: TGCAGCGTTGGGGACCCGAAGGCTAGCGAGCAGTACTTC
clone size: few; V gene: TRBV29-1; J gene: TRBJ2-4; D gene: NA; CDR3 protein: CSVEDPHAGGDKNIQYF; CDR3 DNA: TGCAGCGTTGAAGATCCCCACGCAGGGGGGGACAAAAACATTCAGTACTTC
clone size: NA; V gene: TRBV30; J gene: TRBJ1-1; D gene: TRBD1; CDR3 protein: CAWTGQPMNTEAFF; CDR3 DNA: TGTGCCTGGACGGGACAGCCCATGAACACTGAAGCTTTCTTT
clone size: few; V gene: TRBV20-1; J gene: TRBJ2-1; D gene: NA; CDR3 protein: CSADPPSGNEQFF; CDR3 DNA: TGCAGTGCCGACCCGCCATCGGGCAATGAGCAGTTCTTC
clone size: NA; V gene: TRBV5-1; J gene: TRBJ2-7; D gene: NA; CDR3 protein: CASSFNVNEQYF; CDR3 DNA: TGCGCCAGCAGCTTCAATGTCAACGAGCAGTACTTC
clone size: few; V gene: TRBV4-3; J gene: TRBJ1-2; D gene: NA; CDR3 protein: CASSQGPGPYGYTF; CDR3 DNA: TGCGCCAGCAGCCAGGGGCCGGGACCCTATGGCTACACCTTC
clone size: once; V gene: TRBV19; J gene: TRBJ1-1; D gene: NA; CDR3 protein: CASRSLTADTEAFF; CDR3 DNA: TGTGCCAGTAGATCCTTGACGGCTGACACTGAAGCTTTCTTT
clone size: NA; V gene: TRBV18; J gene: TRBJ2-3; D gene: TRBD1; CDR3 protein: CASSPGQVKVNTQYF; CDR3 DNA: TGTGCCAGCTCACCCGGACAGGTTAAAGTCAATACGCAGTATTTT
clone size: many; V gene: TRBV20-1; J gene: TRBJ2-1; D gene: TRBD2; CDR3 protein: CSATLADSNYNEQFF; CDR3 DNA: TGCAGTGCTACCCTAGCGGACTCCAACTACAATGAGCAGTTCTTC
clone size: NA; V gene: TRBV20-1; J gene: TRBJ2-1; D gene: NA; CDR3 protein: CSAIGEFANEQFF; CDR3 DNA: TGCAGTGCTATCGGGGAATTCGCCAATGAGCAGTTCTTC
clone size: NA; V gene: TRBV4-3; J gene: TRBJ1-5; D gene: NA; CDR3 protein: CASSQDVWGGGRGQPQHF; CDR3 DNA: TGCGCCAGCAGCCAAGATGTCTGGGGGGGCGGGCGTGGTCAGCCCCAGCATTTT
clone size: many; V gene: TRBV2; J gene: TRBJ2-5; D gene: NA; CDR3 protein: CASSGEETQYF; CDR3 DNA: TGTGCCAGCAGTGGAGAAGAGACCCAGTACTTC
clone size: NA; V gene: TRBV7-2; J gene: TRBJ2-4; D gene: TRBD2; CDR3 protein: CASSLSTGTSGVVENIQYF; CDR3 DNA: TGTGCCAGCAGCTTGAGCACAGGGACTAGCGGGGTTGTAGAAAACATTCAGTACTTC